This T cell receptor (beta chain) appears in the sequencing data of a study of T cells in Graves' hyperthyroidism and ophthalmopathy. V was shortened by 3 bases and J by 0 bases, with 15 bases between the two germline ends. The germline V gene has CDR1 DFQATT and CDR2 SNEGSKA (reference sequence). This CDR3 contains 15 residues. Regions amplified from RNA transcripts were the TCR beta CDR3 regions. TCR CDR3 underwent first-round RT-PCR with the HTBI primer set. A single record per CDR3 protein comes from TCRdb applying MiXCR to the multiplex PCR reads. The profile shows hundreds of thousands of distinct CDR3 sequences, approximately 14% of them singletons. This clonotype has only a few counts. Just one base apart from a much larger clone, this may be a read error.

This clonotype was sampled from a woman aged 18-35 years with Graves' hyperthyroidism. Sequencing used blood. The chain links TRBV20-1 to TRBJ2-7; D ambiguous. The CDR3 here is CSASNALTSSYEQYF. The CDR3, as DNA: TGCAGTGCTAGTAACGCCCTTACAAGCTCCTACGAGCAGTACTTC.